A selection of T cell receptor beta chains follows, all from one sample in a study of cytomegalovirus exposure and HLA in healthy donors. The repertoire was sequenced with immunoSEQ multiplex PCR; TCRdb's copy has only in-frame clones and lacks some. The profile shows 130,000 to 150,000 clones, roughly 79% of them singletons. Input material: PBMCs. All receptors derive from a male donor in good health and CMV-seronegative. The CDR3 runs from the conserved cysteine through the conserved F or W. A D gene is named only where the DNA matches it firmly.

cdr3_length j_call v_call d_call cdr3_aa cdr3_nt
14 TRBJ2-3 TRBV7-2 TRBD1 CASSTRQGPDTQYF TGTGCCAGCAGCACGAGACAGGGGCCAGATACGCAGTATTTT
13 TRBJ1-5 TRBV29-1 - CSVQSTGNQPQHF TGCAGCGTTCAGTCAACAGGGAATCAGCCCCAGCATTTT
15 TRBJ2-1 TRBV19 TRBD2 CASSMLAGGMGEQFF TGTGCCAGTAGTATGTTAGCGGGAGGGATGGGTGAGCAGTTCTTC
13 TRBJ2-7 TRBV6-1 - CASIPQGTYEQYF TGTGCCAGCATTCCTCAGGGAACCTACGAGCAGTACTTC
16 TRBJ1-1 TRBV7-2 - CASTPDRAGGLSEAFF TGTGCCAGCACCCCGGACCGTGCCGGGGGACTCTCTGAAGCTTTCTTT
15 TRBJ2-7 TRBV19 - CASSARAFNLYEQYF TGTGCCAGTAGTGCCAGGGCGTTCAATTTGTACGAGCAGTACTTC
15 TRBJ2-2 TRBV2 - CASRTGTVGTGELFF TGTGCCAGCAGGACCGGGACTGTAGGCACCGGGGAGCTGTTTTTT
12 TRBJ2-7 TRBV19 TRBD2 CASTSSGRPKYF TGTGCCAGTACGAGTAGCGGGAGGCCTAAATACTTC
16 TRBJ1-1 TRBV4-2 - CASSQEPSGGYTEAFF TGTGCCAGCAGCCAAGAACCGTCAGGTGGGTACACTGAAGCTTTCTTT
15 TRBJ1-2 TRBV21-1 - CASSPRQGVRYGYTF TGTGCCAGCAGCCCACGACAGGGGGTCCGCTATGGCTACACCTTC